A single sample is the source of the 27 T cell receptor beta chains below, sequenced in a study of shared clonotypes between healthy human individuals. Only CD45RO-negative cells positively selected for CCR7 counted as naive CD8 cells, so terminally differentiated effector memory CD45RA+ cells were excluded. Using immunoSEQ multiplex PCR, the repertoire was profiled, and TCRdb retains in-frame clones only, with some absent. The table lists roughly 2,000,000 clones, approximately 94% of them singletons, with 1.2% in the top ten. The sample comprised naive CD8+ T cells sorted from blood. These receptors came from a man between 18 and 29 years old in good health.

This rearrangement joins TRBV5-6 to TRBJ2-7, with a tentative D call TRBD2 (5 bases). V was cut by 0 bases and J by 0 bases, with 10 bases left in between. The germline V gene encodes CDR1 SGHDT and CDR2 YYEEEE. The CDR3 is 15 amino acids. CDR3 coding DNA: TGTGCCAGCAGCTTGGAAGGTAGCGACTCCTACGAGCAGTACTTC. This codes for CASSLEGSDSYEQYF.

V and J are TRBV5-1 and TRBJ2-6; no firm D call. This CDR3 region has 18 residues. Germline assignment: CDR1 SGHRS and CDR2 YFSETQ. Deletions cut 2 bases from V and 0 bases from J, with 15 bases between. For the CDR3, the DNA is TGCGCCAGCAGCTTCGCCCTCGAGGCCCCCTCTGGGGCCAACGTCCTGACTTTC. Translation gives CASSFALEAPSGANVLTF.

This chain links TRBV6-5 with TRBJ1-3; 8 positions match TRBD1. From germline, CDR1 is MNHEY and CDR2 SVGAGI. The V and J ends lost 2 bases and 8 bases, in that order; junction bases with no gene match: 8. The CDR3 is 15 amino acids. CDR3 in amino acids: CASSYGQGAWDTIYF. The CDR3 DNA follows: TGTGCCAGCAGTTACGGGCAGGGGGCATGGGACACCATATATTTT.

J is TRBJ1-5 and V is TRBV7-8; D gene uncertain. The germline gives CDR1 SGHVS, CDR2 FQNEAQ. The germline V and J ends were trimmed by 4 bases and 3 bases, with 7 bases remaining between them. The CDR3 sequence is 13 residues long. This CDR3 is CASSSEPNQPQHF. CDR3 DNA sequence: TGTGCCAGCAGCTCTGAGCCCAATCAGCCCCAGCATTTT. Together with reference TRBV7-8 and TRBJ1-5, the CDR3 gives the full variable domain: GAGVSQSPRYKVAKRGQDVALRCDPISGHVSLFWYQQALGQGPEFLTYFQNEAQLDKSGLPSDRFFAERPEGSVSTLKIQRTQQEDSAVYLCASSSEPNQPQHFGDGTRLSIL.

The CDR3 DNA sequence: TGCGCCAGCAGCCAAGCTACCGGATTGGACTCCGAGCAGTACTTC. This sequence encodes CASSQATGLDSEQYF. This chain connects TRBV4-1 to TRBJ2-7; possibly TRBD2 for D (5 bases). There are 15 residues in the CDR3. Germline V gives CDR1 MGHRA, CDR2 YSYEKL. The ends were cut back, 1 base at V and 6 bases at J, with 16 bases in the middle.

The chain links TRBV29-1 to TRBJ1-1; D is ambiguous. The V gene's germline CDR1 is SQVTM and CDR2 ANQGSEA. Trimming pared 3 bases from V and 1 base from J, leaving 12 bases between. The CDR3 extends over 14 amino acids. The CDR3 reads CSVDLYRENTEAFF. Here the CDR3 DNA reads TGCAGCGTTGATCTTTACAGAGAGAACACTGAAGCTTTCTTT.

V gene TRBV6-5 combines with J gene TRBJ2-1; D is tentatively TRBD1 or TRBD2 (5 bases each). V dropped 2 bases and J dropped 6 bases, with 11 bases sitting between them. The CDR3 length is 14 residues. The germline V gene encodes CDR1 MNHEY and CDR2 SVGAGI. The CDR3 DNA reads TGTGCCAGCAGTTACGAAGAGGGGTCCAATGAGCAGTTCTTC. It specifies CASSYEEGSNEQFF.

Details on this clone: Within the sample, other DNA sequences also encode this same CDR3. V and J are TRBV6-1 and TRBJ2-7; D is uncertain. Germline loops: CDR1 MNHNS, CDR2 SASEGT. The CDR3 covers 13 residues. With 4 bases removed from V and 0 bases from J, the gap between germline ends came to 7 bases. CDR3 nucleotides: TGTGCCAGCAGTGTTGGCAGCTCCTACGAGCAGTACTTC. It codes for CASSVGSSYEQYF.

This CDR3 is CASSSGGASYNEQFF. CDR3 sequence (DNA): TGTGCCAGCAGCTCCGGGGGCGCTTCCTACAATGAGCAGTTCTTC. V and J are TRBV5-4 and TRBJ2-1; either TRBD1 or TRBD2 may fit D (6 bases each). Trimming removed 3 bases at V and 1 base at J, with 11 bases between. This CDR3 spans 15 amino acids. CDR1 is SGHNT, CDR2 YYREEE, per germline (reference sequence). Complete variable domain (other parts from reference TRBV5-4 and TRBJ2-1): ETGVTQSPTHLIKTRGQQVTLRCSSQSGHNTVSWYQQALGQGPQFIFQYYREEENGRGNFPPRFSGLQFPNYSSELNVNALELDDSALYLCASSSGGASYNEQFFGPGTRLTVL.

V gene TRBV9 combines with J gene TRBJ2-7; 7 nucleotides line up with TRBD1. The CDR3 totals 14 residues. V lost 4 bases and J lost 2; bases outside the gene matches: 6. Germline loops: CDR1 SGDLS, CDR2 YYNGEE. For the CDR3, the DNA is TGTGCCAGCAGCCCGGGACAGCCCCCCTACGAGCAGTACTTC. This encodes CASSPGQPPYEQYF.

Notes on this clone: The sample contains more than one DNA sequence encoding this CDR3. V is TRBV9 and J is TRBJ2-7; 7 bases line up with TRBD1. Trimming at V came to 0 bases and at J to 1 base, leaving 4 bases not matched to a gene. The CDR3 sequence is 15 residues long. CDR1 SGDLS and CDR2 YYNGEE come from the germline V gene. CDR3 sequence: CASSVAGDSSYEQYF. DNA of the CDR3: TGTGCCAGCAGCGTAGCAGGGGACAGTTCCTACGAGCAGTACTTC.

The chain employs TRBV11-2 and TRBJ1-1; a possible D gene is TRBD1 (6 bases). Germline CDR1 SGHAT, CDR2 FQNNGV. V dropped 4 bases and J dropped 1 base, with 13 bases sitting between them. The CDR3 has 15 residues. The CDR3 sequence is CASSYRAGANTEAFF. The CDR3 DNA sequence: TGTGCCAGCAGCTATAGGGCGGGGGCGAACACTGAAGCTTTCTTT.

J is TRBJ1-1 and V is TRBV11-2; no definite D call. Germline CDR1 reads SGHAT; CDR2 reads FQNNGV. The CDR3 is 12 residues long. Between the trimmed V and J ends, which lost 0 bases and 6 bases, there was a span of 5 bases. Here the CDR3 reads CASSLDWPEAFF. The CDR3 region has the DNA TGTGCCAGCAGCTTAGATTGGCCTGAAGCTTTCTTT.

This chain joins TRBV7-9 and TRBJ2-5; 13 bases line up with TRBD2. The CDR3 loop spans 16 amino acids. The J segment lost 6 bases and the V segment lost 7 bases, leaving 11 bases of the junction unmatched. Germline V gene sequence: CDR1 SEHNR, CDR2 FQNEAQ (reference sequence). The CDR3 region has the DNA TGTGCCAGCACCACGTCTGAACTAGCGGGGGGGCAGACCCAGTACTTC. Translating gives CASTTSELAGGQTQYF. Using reference TRBV7-9 and TRBJ2-5 for the parts outside the CDR3, the full variable domain is DTGVSQNPRHKITKRGQNVTFRCDPISEHNRLYWYRQTLGQGPEFLTYFQNEAQLEKSRLLSDRFSAERPKGSFSTLEIQRTEQGDSAMYLCASTTSELAGGQTQYFGPGTRLLVL.

V is TRBV14 and J is TRBJ2-7; D is undetermined. This CDR3 comprises 13 residues. V was trimmed by 1 base and J by 6 bases, leaving 10 bases between them. The germline CDR1 and CDR2 sequences are SGHDN and FVKESK. Here the CDR3 DNA reads TGTGCCAGCAGCCAAGGGGCCTGGGTCGAGCAGTACTTC. Its protein is CASSQGAWVEQYF.

The rearrangement uses TRBV7-8 and TRBJ2-1; possibly TRBD1 or TRBD2 for D (6 bases each). This CDR3 has 16 amino acids. V was shortened by 5 bases and J by 8 bases, with 22 bases between the two germline ends. Germline loops: CDR1 SGHVS, CDR2 FQNEAQ. The CDR3 DNA is TGTGCCAGCAGCGCCCTAGGGGGGTTACAATTCGATGAGCAGTTCTTC. Protein product: CASSALGGLQFDEQFF.

The genes are TRBV11-2 and TRBJ1-1; 8 nucleotides agree with TRBD1. With V trimmed by 2 bases and J by 7 bases, 9 bases remained unmatched. The CDR3 runs 15 residues. Germline V gene lookup returns CDR1 SGHAT and CDR2 FQNNGV. CDR3 sequence (DNA): TGTGCCAGCAGCTTAAATACACAGGGGGTATATGAAGCTTTCTTT. As protein: CASSLNTQGVYEAFF.

The chain is built from TRBV5-4 and TRBJ2-5; no firm D call. The V and J ends lost 3 bases and 0 bases respectively, with 6 bases between them. The length of the CDR3 is 13 residues. Germline V gives CDR1 SGHNT, CDR2 YYREEE (reference sequence). Here the CDR3 reads CASSSLNQETQYF. The CDR3 nucleotides are TGTGCCAGCAGCTCATTAAACCAAGAGACCCAGTACTTC.

The chain recombines TRBV5-4 with TRBJ1-1; D gene ambiguous. V was shortened by 2 bases and J by 1 base, with 12 bases between the two germline ends. CDR1 and CDR2 (germline): SGHNT, YYREEE (reference sequence). The CDR3 is 15 residues long. CDR3 nucleotide sequence: TGTGCCAGCAGCTTCGGGGTAGGAGCGAACACTGAAGCTTTCTTT. This sequence encodes CASSFGVGANTEAFF. The entire variable domain, with the rest obtained from reference TRBV5-4 and TRBJ1-1, is as follows: ETGVTQSPTHLIKTRGQQVTLRCSSQSGHNTVSWYQQALGQGPQFIFQYYREEENGRGNFPPRFSGLQFPNYSSELNVNALELDDSALYLCASSFGVGANTEAFFGQGTRLTVV.

V usage is TRBV28 and J usage is TRBJ2-2; D not certain. The CDR3 sequence is 15 residues long. Looked up from germline, CDR1 is MDHEN and CDR2 is SYDVKM. Between the trimmed V and J ends, which lost 2 bases and 4 bases, there was a span of 11 bases. In nucleotides, the CDR3 is TGTGCCAGCAGTTTAAGCCGCGGTGGCACCGGGGAGCTGTTTTTT. Its protein is CASSLSRGGTGELFF.

The CDR3 region has the DNA TGTGCCAGCAGTTTATCGACAGGTGGGGGTGTCTACGAGCAGTACTTC. It encodes CASSLSTGGGVYEQYF. V usage is TRBV27 and J usage is TRBJ2-7, with D possibly TRBD1 on 6 matching bases. There are 16 residues in the CDR3. V shed 0 bases and J shed 3 bases, with 15 bases lying between them. Germline CDR1 reads MNHEY; CDR2 reads SMNVEV (reference sequence).

This clone has only one observation. The chain couples TRBV7-9 to TRBJ2-3; D not certain. This CDR3 spans 15 amino acids. Germline V CDR1 and CDR2: SEHNR, FQNEAQ (reference sequence). Deletions cut 5 bases from V and 2 bases from J, with 14 bases between. The chain's CDR3 is CASSVLIGNTDTQYF. Here the CDR3 DNA reads TGTGCCAGCAGCGTTTTAATAGGGAACACAGATACGCAGTATTTT.

The J gene is TRBJ1-2, the V gene TRBV19; 8 nucleotides align to TRBD1. This CDR3 contains 14 residues. The germline CDR1 and CDR2 sequences are LNHDA and SQIVND (reference sequence). Germline trimming cut 5 bases from V and 2 bases from J; bases unmatched to any gene: 4. Here the CDR3 reads CASSPRTGNYGYTF. CDR3 sequence (DNA): TGTGCCAGTAGTCCCCGGACAGGGAACTATGGCTACACCTTC.

The chain carries TRBV13 and TRBJ2-5, with D unclear. Trimming shortened V by 2 bases and J by 2 bases, and 9 bases separated the two germline ends. Germline lookup yields CDR1 PRHDT and CDR2 FYEKMQ (reference sequence). This CDR3 spans 14 amino acids. The CDR3 loop reads CASSLLSEQETQYF. In DNA form, the CDR3 reads TGTGCCAGCAGCTTATTGTCCGAGCAAGAGACCCAGTACTTC.

The gene calls are TRBV19 and TRBJ1-5; TRBD1 matches 7 bases. CDR3 length: 16 residues. V lost 3 bases and J lost 8; bases outside the gene matches: 13. Germline V gene data show CDR1 as LNHDA and CDR2 as SQIVND (reference sequence). CDR3 residues: CASSIDAGGASKPQHF. CDR3 in DNA: TGTGCCAGTAGTATCGATGCAGGGGGTGCCTCGAAGCCCCAGCATTTT.

The V and J genes are TRBV13 and TRBJ2-3, with 8 bases that match TRBD2. V trimming: 5 bases; J trimming: 4 bases; junction bases outside the gene matches: 5. This CDR3 contains 14 residues. The V gene's germline CDR1 is PRHDT and CDR2 FYEKMQ (reference sequence). CDR3 coding DNA: TGTGCCAGCAGCACGGGGGGGCCAGCAGATACGCAGTATTTT. The encoded protein is CASSTGGPADTQYF.

The chain joins TRBV2 to TRBJ1-2; D not resolved. V shed 1 base and J shed 6 bases, with 12 bases lying between them. This CDR3 has 14 amino acids. Germline assignment: CDR1 SNHLY and CDR2 FYNNEI. This chain's CDR3 is CASSEGEGGDGYTF. Written as DNA, the CDR3 is TGTGCCAGCAGTGAAGGGGAGGGTGGGGATGGCTACACCTTC.